A selection of T cell receptor beta chains follows, all from one sample in a study of shared clonotypes between healthy human individuals. The data were produced by immunoSEQ multiplex PCR, yet TCRdb's version contains in-frame clones alone and is incomplete. The table lists roughly 890,000 clones, about 92% of them singletons. Sequencing was done on a sample of naive CD8+ T cells sorted from blood. Receptors were obtained from a man aged 25-40 years in good health. Each CDR3 is given with its conserved first and last residue. Fields, in order: clone size, D gene, J gene, V gene, CDR3 DNA, CDR3 protein. The D gene is left open where the match is weak. For some rows the clone size is stated as once, few or many, or as a class when expanded; others skip it.

-	-	TRBJ2-1	TRBV10-1	TGCGCCAGCAGTGAGTCTGTTGTGCTGGATGAGCAGTTCTTC	CASSESVVLDEQFF
-	-	TRBJ2-1	TRBV29-1	TGCAGCGTTCTCCCCCACAGGGAAATTTCCTACAATGAGCAGTTCTTC	CSVLPHREISYNEQFF
-	-	TRBJ2-3	TRBV9	TGTGCCAGCAGCTTCGGTCAGGGGGGGATACTCGATACGCAGTATTTT	CASSFGQGGILDTQYF
-	TRBD1	TRBJ2-7	TRBV5-8	TGTGCCAGCAGCTTGGCGGGGTGGGGACAGGGCTACGAGCAGTACTTC	CASSLAGWGQGYEQYF
-	-	TRBJ2-1	TRBV2	TGTGCCAGCAGTGAAGGGCGGTTCTCCTACAATGAGCAGTTCTTC	CASSEGRFSYNEQFF
-	-	TRBJ2-3	TRBV10-2	TGCGCCAGCAGTGAGCGGGAGACAGATACGCAGTATTTT	CASSERETDTQYF
-	-	TRBJ2-6	TRBV27	TGTGCCAGCAGTCTACTATTCTCTGGGGCCAACGTCCTGACTTTC	CASSLLFSGANVLTF
-	TRBD1	TRBJ1-2	TRBV27	TGTGCCAGCAGTTTCGGACAGGCTAACTATGGCTACACCTTC	CASSFGQANYGYTF
-	-	TRBJ2-4	TRBV30	TGTGCCTGGAGTGTTCTAGCCAAAAACATTCAGTACTTC	CAWSVLAKNIQYF
-	TRBD2	TRBJ2-7	TRBV7-9	TGTGCCAGCAGCTCGCCCCTGGGGAGGGACTACGAGCAGTACTTC	CASSSPLGRDYEQYF
-	-	TRBJ2-5	TRBV2	TGTGCCAGCAGTGAAGATTTTAGACCCGAGACCCAGTACTTC	CASSEDFRPETQYF
-	-	TRBJ2-7	TRBV19	TGTGCCAGTAGTATAGTACCGTCCGGCGAGCAGTACTTC	CASSIVPSGEQYF
-	-	TRBJ1-1	TRBV7-6	TGTGCCAGCAGCTTAAGGGCCCAGACTGAAGCTTTCTTT	CASSLRAQTEAFF
-	TRBD1	TRBJ1-1	TRBV5-4	TGTGCCAGCAGCTTGACAGGGGGCGGGACTGAAGCTTTCTTT	CASSLTGGGTEAFF
-	-	TRBJ2-7	TRBV29-1	TGCAGCGTTGAGACAGGCCACTCCTACGAGCAGTACTTC	CSVETGHSYEQYF
few	-	TRBJ2-5	TRBV7-3	TGTGCCAGCAGCTCCGGGGGAGGCCAAGAGACCCAGTACTTC	CASSSGGGQETQYF
-	-	TRBJ2-1	TRBV5-8	TGTGCCAGCAGTGGTCGGGGGCCTGGGCAGTTCTTC	CASSGRGPGQFF
-	-	TRBJ2-7	TRBV28	TGTGCCAGCAGTTCTCGGACGGCTTCCTACGAGCAGTACTTC	CASSSRTASYEQYF
-	TRBD2	TRBJ2-1	TRBV9	TGTGCCAGCAGCTCTAGTCCCACTAGCGGGAGCACGACCGAGCAGTTCTTC	CASSSSPTSGSTTEQFF
-	-	TRBJ1-1	TRBV7-9	TGTGCCAGCAGCCCACGGGGGGACACTGAAGCTTTCTTT	CASSPRGDTEAFF
once	-	TRBJ2-1	TRBV29-1	TGCAGCGTTGATGGGGGAATCCACAATGAGCAGTTCTTC	CSVDGGIHNEQFF
-	TRBD2	TRBJ2-7	TRBV5-1	TGCGCCAGCGGGCAGCGGGAGCAACAATCGGGCGTCGAATACGAGCAGTACTTC	CASGQREQQSGVEYEQYF
-	TRBD2	TRBJ2-7	TRBV14	TGTGCCAGCAGCCAAAGTGGGGGGGGCTACGAGCAGTACTTC	CASSQSGGGYEQYF
-	TRBD1	TRBJ2-3	TRBV29-1	TGCAGCGTTTCTAAACGGGACAGCCGGCAGAGTACGCAGTATTTT	CSVSKRDSRQSTQYF
-	-	TRBJ1-5	TRBV30	TGTGCCTGCGGTTTCGGGGGGACTCTCCTTAATAGCAATCAGCCCCAGCATTTT	CACGFGGTLLNSNQPQHF
-	TRBD2	TRBJ2-1	TRBV28	TGTGCCAGCAGTTTACTAGCGGGAGAGAATGAGCAGTTCTTC	CASSLLAGENEQFF
-	-	TRBJ2-1	TRBV27	TGTGCCAGCAGCAACTCCGGGAGCCGAGAGCAGTTCTTC	CASSNSGSREQFF
-	-	TRBJ1-4	TRBV29-1	TGCAGCGTTACGTCAGGGAAACGCGAAAAACTGTTTTTT	CSVTSGKREKLFF
-	TRBD2	TRBJ2-1	TRBV4-1	TGCGCCAGCAGCCAGGGACTAGCGGGCGAGCAGTTCTTC	CASSQGLAGEQFF